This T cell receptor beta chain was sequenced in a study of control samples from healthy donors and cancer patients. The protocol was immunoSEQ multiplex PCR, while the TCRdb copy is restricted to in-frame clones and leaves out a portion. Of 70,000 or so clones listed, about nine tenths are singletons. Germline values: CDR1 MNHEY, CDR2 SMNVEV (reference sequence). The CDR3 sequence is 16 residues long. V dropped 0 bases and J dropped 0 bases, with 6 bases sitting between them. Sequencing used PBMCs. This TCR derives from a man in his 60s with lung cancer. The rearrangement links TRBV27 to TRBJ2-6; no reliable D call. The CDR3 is CASSLSIGSGANVLTF. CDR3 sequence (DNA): TGTGCCAGCAGTTTATCGATCGGCTCTGGGGCCAACGTCCTGACTTTC.